This T cell receptor beta chain comes out of a study of T-cell memory formation after mild COVID-19. Whole-study findings and limits: Pre-infection memory showed some responding clones, and this suggested that cross-reactive memory joined. Specificity for SARS-CoV-2 was not confirmed among the second-wave clones peaking on day 37.

This clonotype was seen a handful of times. Its antigen is as yet unknown. TCRdb reprocessed the 5' RACE reads with MiXCR, giving one entry per CDR3 protein. The sample shows fewer than 400,000 distinct CDR3 sequences, 15% to 20% of them seen only once. The source material was PBMCs or a T cell subset sorted from them (not recorded which). The sequence was collected from a man between 18 and 35 years old who had mild COVID-19 (a few samples of this study predate the infection). Cell type and time point are not known.

CDR3 DNA sequence: TGCGCCAGCAGCCAAGGGAACTGGAAGGAGACCCAGTACTTC. Amino acids: CASSQGNWKETQYF. V is TRBV4-1 and J is TRBJ2-5; D is unresolved. The ends were cut back, 1 base at V and 5 bases at J, with 11 bases in the middle. Per the germline V gene, CDR1 is MGHRA and CDR2 is YSYEKL. This CDR3 has 14 residues.